This T cell receptor beta chain comes out of a study of blood T cell repertoires in COVID-19 (dated by TCRdb to about 2020). As for the study more broadly: Collaborator samples came from the United States, Italy and Spain and covered acute and convalescent phases of COVID-19. The prospective study material was composed of cDNA or gDNA derived from T cells, B-cell-depleted T cells, or PBMCs. The dataset comprised deeply sampled blood TCRbeta repertoires from subjects exposed to, actively infected with, or recovered from COVID-19. A freely available public database, intended as a resource for researchers studying the immune response to SARS-CoV-2, is where the repertoires were released. Samples came from the ongoing ImmuneRACE study (first 160 participants) plus 1,254 subjects from 6 global collaborators. Sample metadata almost always included a de-identified subject ID, COVID-19 status, age in years and sex. Where available, HLA class I and class II types were taken from metadata supplied by the sample provider and were not determined by assay-based typing. Overall results and qualifications from the work: The amount of clinical and demographic metadata varied by source and participant and was provided uncurated.

Participants in the prospective study were aged about 18 to 90 years, lived in 24 United States geographic areas, and enrolled through a virtual design. In the prospective study, cohorts were assigned on the basis of participant-reported clinical history obtained from a screening survey and a study questionnaire. Mobile phlebotomists in the prospective study collected whole blood, serum and a nasopharyngeal or oropharyngeal swab from every participant. Prospective study participants could optionally give additional blood draws and questionnaires over an approximately two-month period. Blood samples from the prospective study were shipped frozen or at room temperature prior to DNA extraction. The germline V gene (reference sequence) yields LNHDA for CDR1 and SQIVND for CDR2. From the cysteine up to the phenylalanine, the CDR3 has a length of 14 residues. Only CDR3 DNA is held: 42 bases, read in frame from base 1. V is pruned by 6 bases and J by 2 bases, leaving 6 bases of the junction without a gene match.

The immunoSEQ Assay, a bias-controlled multiplex PCR, was used to amplify TCRbeta CDR3 regions from genomic DNA. As for the original processing: Nucleated cell counts per sample were estimated from amplification of reference gene primers within the assay. To quantify the absolute abundance of each unique TCRbeta CDR3 rearrangement, sequence reads were collapsed and filtered. Productive Simpson clonality was computed per sample as the square root of Simpson's diversity index over productive rearrangements. What TCRdb holds here is the immuneACCESS table cut down to in-frame rearrangements. Part of the clones is not present; checked against another copy, under half of the missing clones reflect an unresolved V gene, and the others are unexplained. Clone size and the V and J calls come from that table; the DNA yielded D and trimming. This sample is represented by a few hundred thousand clones; about 81% of them were singletons. The ten largest clones add up to roughly 4% of the sample.

A note on this clone: The antigen it recognizes is unknown. No much larger clone is present one base from it, and per-base qualities are unavailable.

The sequence links TRBV19 to TRBJ2-5; 7 bases in the junction line up with TRBD1. Input material: PBMCs or T cells enriched from blood (not recorded which). This clonotype was obtained from a young man with acute COVID-19. The sequenced DNA is TGTGCCAGTAGGGGAACAGGGGCGCAAGAGACCCAGTACTTC. Its protein reads: CASRGTGAQETQYF.